The present entry profiles one T cell receptor (beta chain) with its context. This clonotype was seen repeatedly, ten times or more. There is no known antigen for this receptor. No clone much larger than this one lies a single base away; base qualities are absent. Library generation was performed with multiplex PCR. Sequencing was carried out with an Illumina HiSeq 4000. TCR beta libraries were built with iRepertoire HTBI primers and Arm-PCR amplification of CDR3 regions. Before sequencing, the PCR products went through gel purification. In the paper's pipeline: A total of 62 TRBV and 14 TRBJ segments were identified across samples and were used for gene usage analysis of CDR3 amino acid clonotypes. COPE and FqMerger were used to merge the filtered high-quality paired reads into contigs. BLAST was used to align contigs to IMGT TRBV, TRBD and TRBJ reference genes, with CDR3 defined following IMGT. Any clonotype with a frequency above 0.1% was counted as a highly expanded clone. Repertoire diversity was measured by Shannon entropy, and V-J evenness by the Gini coefficient. Public clonotypes were defined as clonotypes shared by more than one individual. Starting from the raw public reads, TCRdb applied fastp trimming at Q25, assembled clones with MiXCR and retained in-frame beta chains. All rows with the same CDR3 protein become a single entry with the most common DNA and genes. TCRdb, not the original authors, processed these V and J calls. The table for this sample lists some 410,000 distinct CDR3 sequences; 16% of them were counted only once. The ten biggest clones cover about 10% of the sample.

The time point label, read with the paper, signifies: newly diagnosed GD, antithyroid drugs for less than 3 months. For both TCR sequencing and RNA sequencing, RNA was extracted from PBMCs using TRIzol. The diagnosis of Graves' disease was made according to American Thyroid Association guidelines. Patients for the study were recruited at an endocrinology department in Xi'an, China. Each patient gave approximately 8.8 milliliters of peripheral blood, collected in an EDTA anticoagulant tube. Ficoll Paque Plus density gradient separation was used to isolate PBMCs, and no additional T cell sorting was done. An Agilent 2100 Bioanalyzer and agarose gel were used to check RNA quality, while a NanoDrop 2000 measured RNA concentration. The record originates from a study of regulatory T cells in long-lasting Graves disease listed by TCRdb under 2021. At the level of the whole study: Patients with newly diagnosed Graves' disease had been on antithyroid drugs for under 3 months. Peripheral blood TCR sequencing and RNA sequencing compared persistent Graves' disease patients with newly diagnosed Graves' disease patients. The study took place in China and was registered as a clinical trial. TCR sequencing covered around 13 persistent and roughly 20 newly diagnosed Graves' disease patients, around 35 samples in total. What the research found in general, with its limitations: A larger number of public clonotypes was shared among persistent patients (more than 2,500) than among newly diagnosed patients (around 870). Peripheral blood alone was examined, since thyroid tissue, which constituted the primary lesion, could not be accessed. Sequencing and analysis were restricted to the TCR beta chain. Lower TCR Shannon entropy and fewer highly expanded clones were observed in persistent Graves' disease patients than in newly diagnosed patients, which suggested clonal expansion. As a limitation, the authors acknowledged that the small sample size may reduce accuracy.

The sample was also linked to a second study, of T cells in Graves' hyperthyroidism and ophthalmopathy. As the second publication notes: Stable Graves' hyperthyroidism was defined as no progression to ophthalmopathy during 18 months of follow-up. The hyperthyroidism patients were between 18 and 65 years old and newly diagnosed, with a disease duration of less than 2 months. Any patient with an uncontrolled infection, another autoimmune disease, pregnancy or lactation was excluded. Diagnoses were established on the basis of clinical symptoms, serum thyroxine and TRAb, thyroid ultrasound, and orbital computed tomography. The first round of RT-PCR for the TCR CDR3 was performed with the HTBI primer set and the Qiagen OneStep RT-PCR kit. Blood samples also contained most of the expanded thyroid clonotypes (frequency above 0.001), which suggests that blood repertoires may reflect thyroid immune responses. A model built on a 13 V-J signature distinguished ophthalmopathy from stable hyperthyroidism, reaching 85% to 90% sensitivity and about 81% specificity in cross-validation and 80%/75% in testing. In validation, progression to ophthalmopathy was predicted by the model with more than 65% sensitivity and just over 72% specificity, a median of about 6.4 months before onset. To identify TCR V-J signatures that set the groups apart, the researchers used a discovery cohort of 100 or so patients, made up of around 42 with Graves' ophthalmopathy and 57 with stable Graves' hyperthyroidism. An independent validation cohort of fewer than 20 hyperthyroidism patients and approximately 16 patients who later progressed to ophthalmopathy tested prospective prediction of ophthalmopathy. For training and testing, the 110 or so patients in the discovery cohort were randomly divided in a 7:3 ratio. In addition, the study compared T-cell repertoires in thyroid tissue and in blood from several Graves' hyperthyroidism patients. After sampling, hyperthyroidism patients received methimazole starting at 30 mg daily, and ophthalmopathy patients received high-dose intravenous methylprednisolone. Libraries were constructed in a second round of multiplex PCR, after which size selection and purification were performed. Libraries were sequenced paired-end with 100 bp reads on an Illumina HiSeq2000. SOAPnuke was used to process the raw data, throwing out any read that contained adapters or uncalled bases, had a mean Phred below 15, or lacked an exact constant-primer or identifier match. COPE v1.2.5 was used to merge the high-quality paired reads, and each unique nucleotide sequence was defined as a clonotype. Clonotypes were aligned to IMGT TRBV, TRBD and TRBJ reference segments using MiTCR v1.1. The analysis included only V-J combinations with a frequency above 0.0001, which together covered 99% to 99.2% of the repertoires. A TCS score was defined as the ratio between F50 (clonal expansion) and ExV (chaos), using BLOSUM62-based TCRdist between CDR3 peptides within each V-J. Welch's t-statistics and random forest reduced 500 to 550 V-J features to about 12, which were used in a naive Bayes classifier (R e1071). Sample size was not statistically predetermined, and blinding of investigators to group allocation was not performed. According to the paper, TCR Vbeta CDR3 sequencing was carried out on about 140 peripheral blood samples, which came from approximately 43 ophthalmopathy, 70 to 80 hyperthyroidism and approximately 17 progressor patients.

The sequence was obtained from a woman under 40 with Graves disease. Donor details come from another sample of the same person, matched by shared clones. Source: peripheral blood mononuclear cells (PBMCs), taken at new diagnosis, from a patient treated with antithyroid drugs.

The DNA sequence reads TGTGCCAGCAGCCAAGAACCCGGGACACCTCCCGATGAAGCTTTCTTT. Translation gives CASSQEPGTPPDEAFF. The chain joins TRBV4-2 to TRBJ1-1, with TRBD1 as a weak D call on 6 bases. Via the germline V gene, CDR1 is LGHNA and CDR2 YNFKEQ. The CDR3 measures 16 amino acids from cysteine to phenylalanine. Only the CDR3 part of the read is kept: 48 bases, read in frame from the first base. Trimming removed 0 bases from V and 7 bases from J, leaving 18 bases between the germline ends.